One sample yielded the 23 T cell receptor beta chains listed below, sequenced in a study of shared clonotypes between healthy human individuals. TCRdb's copy holds only in-frame clones and misses some; the assay was immunoSEQ multiplex PCR. The sample lists about 990,000 clones, around three quarters occurring once. Material: memory CD4+ T cells from PBMCs. Documented subset: CD45RA-negative fraction. The receptors shown here come from a man aged 18 to 29 in good health. Some clones in this sample may be carry-over from other donors' samples.

V usage is TRBV6-1 and J usage is TRBJ2-5; TRBD1 aligns across 8 bases. V shed 4 bases and J 5 bases; nucleotides not matched to a gene: 6. Germline loops: CDR1 MNHNS, CDR2 SASEGT. The CDR3 loop spans 14 amino acids. DNA for the CDR3: TGTGCCAGCAGTGGAGCCAGGGGGCCGGAGACCCAGTACTTC. Its protein product is CASSGARGPETQYF.

This chain links TRBV25-1 with TRBJ2-3, with 9 positions matching TRBD2. The CDR3 has 17 residues. J was trimmed by 3 bases and V by 5 bases; bases with no gene match: 12. In germline, CDR1 is MGHDK, CDR2 SYGVNS. CDR3 region: CASSREGSGRITDTQYF. The CDR3 nucleotides read TGTGCCAGCAGTCGTGAGGGTAGCGGGAGAATAACAGATACGCAGTATTTT.

A remark on this clone: This sequence may be a read error, since a much larger clone differs from it by one base. Additional DNA sequences in this sample encode the identical CDR3. CDR3 coding DNA: TGTGCCAGCAGTTTAATAGGGAACTATGGCTACACCTTC. This gives the protein CASSLIGNYGYTF. V usage is TRBV28 and J usage is TRBJ1-2; D ambiguous. The V end lost 2 bases, the J end lost 2 bases, and 6 bases lay between the germline ends. This CDR3 region has 13 residues. Germline-derived CDR1 and CDR2 are MDHEN and SYDVKM.

The V and J genes are TRBV2 and TRBJ2-3, with TRBD2 identical over 10 bases. CDR1 and CDR2 (germline): SNHLY, FYNNEI. V was pared by 8 bases and J by 7 bases, with 9 bases of the junction left unmatched. The CDR3 is 14 amino acids. CDR3 residues: CASSPSGSVNTQYF. The CDR3 DNA reads TGTGCCAGCTCGCCTAGCGGGAGCGTGAATACGCAGTATTTT.

J is TRBJ1-2 and V is TRBV5-1, with TRBD1 as a possible D gene (6 bases). From germline, CDR1 is SGHRS and CDR2 YFSETQ. The V gene lost 7 bases and the J gene lost 2 bases, with 15 bases spanning the gap. CDR3 length: 14 amino acids. CDR3 DNA sequence: TGCGCCAGCTCCGGGGGGCAGGGAAACTATGGCTACACCTTC. It translates to CASSGGQGNYGYTF.

The chain combines TRBV5-1 with TRBJ1-1; TRBD1 aligns across 8 bases. With V trimmed by 4 bases and J by 3 bases, 8 bases remained unmatched. CDR1 is SGHRS, CDR2 YFSETQ, per germline. The CDR3 is made up of 15 amino acids. The CDR3 bases are TGCGCCAGCAGCACTTTGACAGGGGCTGACACTGAAGCTTTCTTT. Its protein product is CASSTLTGADTEAFF.

The chain combines TRBV6-4 with TRBJ2-3, with D tentatively TRBD2 (6 bases). CDR3 length: 13 residues. The V and J ends lost 8 bases and 2 bases respectively, with 11 bases between them. Germline V gene lookup returns CDR1 MRHNA and CDR2 SNTAGT. CDR3 bases: TGTGCCAGCCGGGGGACCAACACAGATACGCAGTATTTT. Its protein is CASRGTNTDTQYF.

This chain uses TRBV15 with TRBJ2-1; D uncertain. This CDR3 is 13 amino acids long. Germline V lookup: CDR1 LNHNV, CDR2 YYDKDF (reference sequence). V gave up 1 base and J gave up 9 bases, with 10 bases separating them. CDR3 sequence: CATSRGRISEQFF. The CDR3 DNA reads as TGTGCCACCAGCAGAGGGAGAATTAGTGAGCAGTTCTTC.

The chain joins TRBV29-1 to TRBJ2-7; 7 bases fit TRBD1. The ends lost 7 bases at V and 6 bases at J; junction bases unmatched: 12. Per germline, CDR1 SQVTM and CDR2 ANQGSEA. CDR3 length equals 13 residues. CDR3 amino acids: CSARQNRGGEQYF. The DNA for the CDR3 is TGCAGCGCCAGACAAAACAGGGGCGGCGAGCAGTACTTC.

This clone was detected only once. The genes are TRBV5-6 and TRBJ1-4; D is ambiguous. The CDR3 loop spans 13 amino acids. Germline assignment: CDR1 SGHDT and CDR2 YYEEEE. V was trimmed by 0 bases and J by 7 bases, leaving 7 bases between them. CDR3 region: CASSLGVGEKLFF. The CDR3 DNA sequence: TGTGCCAGCAGCTTGGGTGTGGGTGAAAAACTGTTTTTT.

The rearrangement links TRBV5-6 to TRBJ1-2; D gene ambiguous. In germline, CDR1 is SGHDT, CDR2 YYEEEE. Trimming took 3 bases from V and 7 from J, leaving 19 bases between them. There are 15 residues in the CDR3. CDR3 nucleotide sequence: TGTGCCAGCAGCTCGACCCGGGCCCGCTCTACTGGCTACACCTTC. This translates into CASSSTRARSTGYTF.

V and J are TRBV5-1 and TRBJ2-5, with 9 bases matching TRBD1. The CDR3 runs to 15 residues. Germline CDR1 and CDR2: SGHRS and YFSETQ. Trimming took 3 bases from V and 5 from J; bases not matched to a gene: 8. The CDR3 sequence: CASSSGQGLGETQYF. DNA for the CDR3: TGCGCCAGCAGCTCTGGACAGGGGTTAGGGGAGACCCAGTACTTC.

The gene calls are TRBV13 and TRBJ1-4, with D hard to call. V shed 2 bases and J shed 4 bases, with 14 bases lying between them. Germline V gene sequence: CDR1 PRHDT, CDR2 FYEKMQ (reference sequence). The CDR3 loop spans 16 amino acids. The CDR3 DNA reads TGTGCCAGCAGCTTACGTATCGGCGGCTTTAATGAAAAACTGTTTTTT. Translating gives CASSLRIGGFNEKLFF. Full variable domain (outside the CDR3, taken from reference TRBV13 and TRBJ1-4): AAGVIQSPRHLIKEKRETATLKCYPIPRHDTVYWYQQGPGQDPQFLISFYEKMQSDKGSIPDRFSAQQFSDYHSELNMSSLELGDSALYFCASSLRIGGFNEKLFFGSGTQLSVL.

The rearrangement uses TRBV7-9 and TRBJ1-2; no definite D call. Per the germline V gene, CDR1 is SEHNR and CDR2 is FQNEAQ (reference sequence). The CDR3 is 11 amino acids. Trimming removed 1 base at V and 8 bases at J, with 5 bases between. CDR3 in DNA: TGTGCCAGCAGCTTAGGAACCGGCTACACCTTC. This sequence encodes CASSLGTGYTF.

The J gene is TRBJ2-7, the V gene TRBV5-1, with 8 bases identical to TRBD1. V gave up 5 bases and J gave up 3 bases; unmatched junction bases: 10. This CDR3 is built from 15 residues. The V gene's germline CDR1 is SGHRS and CDR2 YFSETQ. CDR3 residues: CASSLAGGPFYEQYF. DNA of the CDR3: TGCGCCAGCAGTCTAGCAGGGGGCCCTTTCTACGAGCAGTACTTC.

The V call is TRBV2, the J call TRBJ1-1, with D perhaps TRBD1 (6 bases). CDR1 is SNHLY, CDR2 FYNNEI, per germline. V shed 6 bases and J shed 0 bases, with 11 bases lying between them. The CDR3 length is 14 residues. CDR3 in DNA: TGTGCCAGCAGATCACAGGGCCTGAACACTGAAGCTTTCTTT. Protein product: CASRSQGLNTEAFF.

The rearrangement links TRBV7-3 to TRBJ2-7; perhaps TRBD2 as D (6 bases). Per the germline V gene, CDR1 is SGHTA and CDR2 is FQGTGA. CDR3 length: 14 amino acids. V gave up 2 bases and J gave up 4 bases, with 12 bases separating them. In DNA form, the CDR3 reads TGTGCCAGCAGCTTAGGGGCAGGGAGGTACGAGCAGTACTTC. The encoded protein is CASSLGAGRYEQYF.

The chain is built from TRBV9 and TRBJ2-1; 13 bases line up with TRBD2. CDR1 is SGDLS and CDR2 is YYNGEE in the germline V gene. The junction had 1 base not matched to a gene; V was cut back by 4 bases and J by 3 bases. CDR3 length equals 15 residues. In nucleotides, the CDR3 is TGTGCCAGCAGCACTAGCGGGAGGGTCTACAATGAGCAGTTCTTC. The encoded protein is CASSTSGRVYNEQFF.

The V gene is TRBV12-2, the J gene TRBJ2-1; TRBD2 was called by the table and not checked on the DNA. TRBV12-2 is recorded as a pseudogene. CDR3 length: 12 amino acids. This CDR3 is CASRADSGEQFF. Here the CDR3 DNA reads TGTGCAAGTCGCGCGGACTCGGGCGAGCAGTTCTTC.

The chain recombines TRBV30 with TRBJ2-1, with TRBD2 as a possible D gene (7 bases). With 6 bases removed from V and 5 bases from J, the gap between germline ends came to 14 bases. The CDR3 consists of 13 residues. Germline CDR1 and CDR2: GTSNPN and SVGIG (reference sequence). Written as DNA, the CDR3 is TGTGCCTGCCCACGGGGGGCGAACAATGAGCAGTTCTTC. Encoded protein: CACPRGANNEQFF.

The V call is TRBV7-9, the J call TRBJ1-2; D unresolved. V lost 4 bases and J 1 base, leaving 10 bases between the germline ends. The germline V gene has CDR1 SEHNR and CDR2 FQNEAQ (reference sequence). This CDR3 has 14 amino acids. The chain's CDR3 is CASSSTGLNYGYTF. CDR3 sequence (DNA): TGTGCCAGCAGCTCAACGGGCCTTAACTATGGCTACACCTTC.

The chain uses TRBV4-1 and TRBJ2-5; a possible D gene is TRBD1 (6 bases). The V end lost 0 bases, the J end lost 7 bases, and 15 bases lay between the germline ends. This CDR3 is built from 15 residues. Germline lookup yields CDR1 MGHRA and CDR2 YSYEKL. The CDR3: CASSQEGTRGRTQYF. The CDR3 DNA reads TGCGCCAGCAGCCAAGAAGGGACAAGGGGCCGGACCCAGTACTTC.

The chain combines TRBV11-1 with TRBJ2-1; 8 bases are shared with TRBD1. After removal of 5 bases from V and 6 bases from J, the junction contained 6 bases not matched to a gene. CDR3 length: 14 residues. CDR1 is SGHAT, CDR2 FQDESV, per germline (reference sequence). CDR3 amino acids: CASSRRQGLNEQFF. CDR3 nucleotides: TGTGCCAGCAGCCGGAGACAGGGGCTCAATGAGCAGTTCTTC.